This entry lists 19 T cell receptor beta chains sequenced from one sample in a study of OX40 agonist ivuxolimab in advanced cancers. Clones were read by immunoSEQ multiplex PCR, and TCRdb kept only the in-frame ones, dropping some. The repertoire holds 14,000 or so clones, with just under 80% as singletons. Sample: CD4+ or CD8+ T cells sorted from blood, taken in a trial of the OX40 agonist ivuxolimab. The receptors here all came from an adult with an advanced solid tumor such as melanoma, head and neck, liver or kidney cancer.

For the CDR3, the DNA is TGTGCCAGCAGCCCCGCGGGGGGCAGCCATGGCTACACCTTC. Protein: CASSPAGGSHGYTF. The chain carries TRBV7-9 and TRBJ1-2; possible D gene TRBD1, 6 bases. CDR1 and CDR2 (germline): SEHNR, FQNEAQ (reference sequence). The CDR3 covers 14 residues. Trimming removed 5 bases from V and 6 bases from J, with 16 bases in between.

The V call is TRBV19, the J call TRBJ1-1; D remains unclear. The CDR3 loop spans 14 amino acids. Germline CDR1 reads LNHDA; CDR2 reads SQIVND (reference sequence). Trimming took off 3 bases at V and 1 base at J, with 9 bases between the two ends. The CDR3 nucleotides read TGTGCCAGTAGTATCGGAGGCCCGAACACTGAAGCTTTCTTT. This gives the protein CASSIGGPNTEAFF.

This clone was counted once. The rearrangement uses TRBV30 and TRBJ2-1, with 8 positions matching TRBD1. Germline assignment: CDR1 GTSNPN and CDR2 SVGIG (reference sequence). CDR3 length: 14 residues. V shed 3 bases and J 2 bases; nucleotides not matched to a gene: 3. The DNA of the CDR3 is TGTGCCTGGAGGATGGGACAGGCCTACAATGAGCAGTTCTTC. Its protein is CAWRMGQAYNEQFF.

This chain links TRBV5-5 with TRBJ2-5, with D perhaps TRBD1 (6 bases). CDR3 length: 14 residues. From germline, CDR1 is SGHKS and CDR2 YYEKEE (reference sequence). V was clipped by 4 bases and J by 5 bases, with 15 bases between them. The CDR3 DNA reads as TGTGCCAGCAGCCCGGACAGCTGGTCGGAGACCCAGTACTTC. Protein: CASSPDSWSETQYF.

The chain combines TRBV5-7 with TRBJ2-7, with D possibly called TRBD1 or TRBD2 (5 bases each). TRBV5-7 is treated as an ORF (open reading frame) with a function not yet certain. V lost 4 bases to trimming and J lost 7 bases, with 18 bases between them. This CDR3 has 14 amino acids. CDR3 nucleotide sequence: TGTGCCAGCAGCCAAGTCGGGACCCCGGGGGAGCAGTACTTC. This encodes CASSQVGTPGEQYF.

This clone turned up a few times. For the CDR3, the DNA is TGTGCCACCAGCAGAGATCCCCCGGGACTAGCGGACAATGAGCAGTTCTTC. Its protein is CATSRDPPGLADNEQFF. The chain recombines TRBV15 with TRBJ2-1; TRBD2 matches 11 bases. Germline V lookup: CDR1 LNHNV, CDR2 YYDKDF (reference sequence). CDR3 size: 17 residues. V lost 0 bases, J lost 5 bases, and 6 bases stayed unmatched.

V gene TRBV6-1 combines with J gene TRBJ2-5; 8 nucleotides align to TRBD2. CDR3 length equals 15 residues. With 7 bases clipped from V and 1 base from J, the junction kept 8 bases outside the gene matches. Germline assignment: CDR1 MNHNS and CDR2 SASEGT. CDR3 sequence (DNA): TGTGCCAGCAATAGGGTAGCGGGGTCCCAAGAGACCCAGTACTTC. Protein product: CASNRVAGSQETQYF.

The chain uses TRBV30 and TRBJ2-7, with TRBD1 matching over 11 bases. Germline V gene data show CDR1 as GTSNPN and CDR2 as SVGIG (reference sequence). CDR3 size: 17 residues. Losses at the gene ends were 1 base for V and 0 bases for J; bases not matched to a gene: 8. CDR3 in DNA: TGTGCCTGGAGTGCTCGGACAGGGGGCTTTAGCTCCTACGAGCAGTACTTC. Protein: CAWSARTGGFSSYEQYF.

V is TRBV13 and J is TRBJ2-7; tentatively, D is TRBD1 or TRBD2 (6 bases each). This CDR3 is 15 amino acids long. The V end lost 5 bases, the J end lost 0 bases, and 14 bases lay between the germline ends. The germline CDR1 and CDR2 sequences are PRHDT and FYEKMQ (reference sequence). The CDR3 sequence: CASSPQGRGSYEQYF. In nucleotides, the CDR3 is TGTGCCAGCAGCCCCCAGGGGCGGGGCTCCTACGAGCAGTACTTC.

The chain couples TRBV11-2 to TRBJ1-1; 9 nucleotides agree with TRBD1. CDR3 length: 13 residues. Trimming cost V 7 bases and J 4 bases; bases outside gene matches: 4. CDR1 SGHAT and CDR2 FQNNGV come from the germline V gene. CDR3 DNA sequence: TGTGCCAGCATCAAGACAGGGGGCACTGAAGCTTTCTTT. It codes for CASIKTGGTEAFF.

The V call is TRBV30, the J call TRBJ1-5; D is undetermined. CDR1 is GTSNPN and CDR2 is SVGIG in the germline V gene (reference sequence). The CDR3 extends over 16 amino acids. V gave up 2 bases and J gave up 2 bases, with 16 bases separating them. CDR3 nucleotide sequence: TGTGCCTGGAGTCCGCTCCTCATAACGGGCAATCAGCCCCAGCATTTT. This encodes CAWSPLLITGNQPQHF.

Written as DNA, the CDR3 is TGTGCCACCAGCAGAGATTCACTAGCTTCCTACAATGAGCAGTTCTTC. This gives the protein CATSRDSLASYNEQFF. J is TRBJ2-1 and V is TRBV15; a weak D match, TRBD2 (6 bases). V was pared by 0 bases and J by 1 base, with 10 bases between. The CDR3 is 16 residues long. Germline assignment: CDR1 LNHNV and CDR2 YYDKDF (reference sequence).

The CDR3 region is CASSYSYLANYGYTF. CDR3 bases: TGTGCCAGCAGTTACTCTTATTTAGCTAACTATGGCTACACCTTC. The chain links TRBV6-5 to TRBJ1-2; D is uncertain. The CDR3 runs 15 residues. The germline V gene has CDR1 MNHEY and CDR2 SVGAGI. V shed 0 bases and J shed 0 bases, with 8 bases lying between them.

The V gene is TRBV10-3, the J gene TRBJ1-5, with D uncertain. Trimming took off 6 bases at V and 2 bases at J, with 14 bases between the two ends. The germline V gene encodes CDR1 ENHRY and CDR2 SYGVKD. The CDR3 extends over 15 amino acids. The chain's CDR3 is CAIRPRQVGNQPQHF. CDR3 DNA sequence: TGTGCCATCAGGCCCCGCCAGGTGGGCAATCAGCCCCAGCATTTT.

CDR3 in amino acids: CASSSPLTSGGTNEQFF. In DNA form, the CDR3 reads TGTGCCAGCAGCTCCCCTCTGACTAGCGGGGGGACCAATGAGCAGTTCTTC. The chain carries TRBV7-3 and TRBJ2-1; TRBD2 matches 13 bases. The CDR3 sequence is 17 residues long. Germline loops: CDR1 SGHTA, CDR2 FQGTGA. Trimming removed 4 bases from V and 6 bases from J; junction bases left unmatched: 9.

As DNA, the CDR3 is TGTGCCTCCTCGGGGAGTTGGGACGAGCAGTACTTC. Its protein product is CASSGSWDEQYF. This chain connects TRBV19 to TRBJ2-7, with D possibly TRBD2 on 5 matching bases. This CDR3 is 12 amino acids long. V lost 11 bases to trimming and J lost 5 bases, with 16 bases between them. The V gene's germline CDR1 is LNHDA and CDR2 SQIVND (reference sequence).

The CDR3 nucleotides read TGTGCCACCAGCAGAGATTTGGGGACAGGGGATCAGCCCCAGCATTTT. This gives the protein CATSRDLGTGDQPQHF. The rearrangement links TRBV15 to TRBJ1-5; TRBD1 agrees at 10 bases. The germline CDR1 and CDR2 sequences are LNHNV and YYDKDF (reference sequence). This CDR3 is built from 16 residues. J gave up 5 bases and V 0 bases, and 4 bases lay outside the gene matches.

The rearrangement links TRBV6-1 to TRBJ2-7; the match to TRBD2 covers 16 bases. V lost 6 bases and J lost 4; bases outside the gene matches: 3. Germline values: CDR1 MNHNS, CDR2 SASEGT. CDR3 size: 15 residues. CDR3 protein: CASRGLAGGRYEQYF. The CDR3 DNA reads as TGTGCCAGCAGGGGACTAGCGGGAGGGCGGTACGAGCAGTACTTC.

This clone was observed a few times. The chain couples TRBV10-3 to TRBJ2-1; possibly TRBD2 for D (5 bases). The CDR3 sequence is 13 residues long. V lost 6 bases and J lost 8, with 14 bases in between. Per the germline V gene, CDR1 is ENHRY and CDR2 is SYGVKD. CDR3 bases: TGTGCCATCAGAGATGTGGTGGAGGATGAGCAGTTCTTC. Its protein product is CAIRDVVEDEQFF.